A single sample gave rise to the 14 T cell receptor beta chains below, sequenced in a study of cytotoxic CD8 clonotypes in ibrutinib-treated CLL. Here immunoSEQ multiplex PCR was the method, and the copy in TCRdb shows in-frame clones only, minus some. This table has about 140,000 clones, 75% to 95% appearing once. Material: PBMCs, obtained after 12 months of ibrutinib treatment. The source is a human donor with chronic lymphocytic leukemia.

This chain links TRBV15 with TRBJ2-2; 7 bases fit TRBD1. CDR3 length equals 12 residues. Germline CDR1 is LNHNV and CDR2 is YYDKDF (reference sequence). J gave up 8 bases and V 8 bases, and 5 bases lay outside the gene matches. As DNA, the CDR3 is TGTGCCACCCTTCGACAGGGTGGGGAGCTGTTTTTT. Protein sequence: CATLRQGGELFF.

This rearrangement joins TRBV6-5 to TRBJ2-7; D uncertain. Trimming removed 2 bases from V and 6 bases from J, with 11 bases in between. There are 13 residues in the CDR3. CDR1 and CDR2 (germline): MNHEY, SVGAGI. CDR3 nucleotides: TGTGCCAGCAGTTACGGCAGAAACCGCGAGCAGTACTTC. The encoded protein is CASSYGRNREQYF.

V is TRBV2 and J is TRBJ1-1, with D possibly TRBD1 on 6 matching bases. From germline, CDR1 is SNHLY and CDR2 FYNNEI. There are 13 residues in the CDR3. Between the trimmed V and J ends, which lost 6 bases and 11 bases, there was a span of 19 bases. The CDR3 reads CASRSGATGWAFF. In nucleotides, the CDR3 is TGTGCCAGCAGATCGGGGGCCACAGGGTGGGCTTTCTTT.

The chain recombines TRBV10-2 with TRBJ2-7, with TRBD2 matching 7 bases. The CDR3 totals 15 residues. Germline values: CDR1 WSHSY, CDR2 SAAADI. The trim removed 2 bases at V and 3 bases at J, leaving 7 bases unmatched. The CDR3 region is CASSETVAGLYEQYF. CDR3 DNA sequence: TGCGCCAGCAGTGAGACGGTAGCGGGCCTCTACGAGCAGTACTTC.

In this sample, this clone turned up a few times. The V call is TRBV9, the J call TRBJ1-5; D unresolved. The CDR3 is 13 amino acids. Germline V gene lookup returns CDR1 SGDLS and CDR2 YYNGEE. V was trimmed by 4 bases and J by 5 bases, leaving 10 bases between them. The CDR3, as DNA: TGTGCCAGCAGCCCCTCAGCCTATCAGCCCCAGCATTTT. This codes for CASSPSAYQPQHF.

Concerning this clone itself: A junction end diverges from the germline sequence, so it may reflect a read error. This CDR3 reads CASSFGSQETQYF. The DNA for the CDR3 is TGTGCTAGCAGCTTTGGGTCGCAAGAGACCCAGTACTTC. The J gene is TRBJ2-5, the V gene TRBV7-7; D is unclear. This CDR3 is built from 13 residues. From germline, CDR1 is SSHAT and CDR2 FNYEAQ (reference sequence).

The V gene is TRBV30, the J gene TRBJ2-7; possibly TRBD1 for D (6 bases). Germline V gene sequence: CDR1 GTSNPN, CDR2 SVGIG (reference sequence). This CDR3 comprises 14 residues. V was pared by 4 bases and J by 0 bases, with 13 bases between. The CDR3: CAWKQDRSSYEQYF. CDR3 nucleotides: TGTGCCTGGAAACAAGACAGGAGCTCCTACGAGCAGTACTTC.

V is TRBV5-1 and J is TRBJ2-2, with 8 bases that match TRBD2. The CDR3 loop spans 15 amino acids. V dropped 3 bases and J dropped 4; count of bases not matched to a gene: 5. Per germline, CDR1 SGHRS and CDR2 YFSETQ. As DNA, the CDR3 is TGCGCCAGCAGCTATCTAGCGGGCAGCACCGGGGAGCTGTTTTTT. As protein: CASSYLAGSTGELFF.

The gene calls are TRBV18 and TRBJ1-4; 12 positions match TRBD1. V gave up 8 bases and J gave up 2 bases; unmatched junction bases: 12. The germline V gene has CDR1 KGHSH and CDR2 LQKENI. This CDR3 is 18 amino acids long. CDR3 sequence reads: CASAGTGGNRKTNEKLFF. DNA of the CDR3: TGTGCCAGCGCCGGGACAGGGGGCAACAGGAAGACTAATGAAAAACTGTTTTTT.

The V and J genes are TRBV5-1 and TRBJ2-3; D possibly matches TRBD1 or TRBD2 (5 bases each). This CDR3 has 15 residues. The germline gives CDR1 SGHRS, CDR2 YFSETQ. V shed 0 bases and J shed 1 base, with 9 bases lying between them. In nucleotides, the CDR3 is TGCGCCAGCAGCTTGGCCGGGGCCGGCACAGATACGCAGTATTTT. This translates into CASSLAGAGTDTQYF.

The chain has TRBV7-2 and TRBJ2-7; no reliable D call. V shed 5 bases and J shed 4 bases, with 6 bases lying between them. The germline gives CDR1 SGHTA, CDR2 FQGNSA. The CDR3 has 11 residues. This CDR3 reads CASSPAYEQYF. The CDR3 DNA follows: TGTGCCAGCAGCCCCGCATACGAGCAGTACTTC. Full variable domain (missing parts from reference TRBV7-2 and TRBJ2-7): GAGVSQSPSNKVTEKGKDVELRCDPISGHTALYWYRQSLGQGLEFLIYFQGNSAPDKSGLPSDRFSAERTGGSVSTLTIQRTQQEDSAVYLCASSPAYEQYFGPGTRLTVT.

With regard to this clone: Additional DNA sequences in this sample encode the identical CDR3. The chain uses TRBV6-6 and TRBJ1-5, with TRBD1 matching over 8 bases. CDR1 is MNHNY and CDR2 is SVGAGI in the germline V gene (reference sequence). The CDR3 totals 14 residues. V lost 2 bases and J lost 7; bases outside the gene matches: 4. The CDR3 reads CASSYQGAGQPQHF. The DNA for the CDR3 is TGTGCCAGCAGTTACCAGGGGGCCGGACAGCCCCAGCATTTT.

The chain is built from TRBV19 and TRBJ1-2; TRBD1 matches 9 bases. This CDR3 has 13 amino acids. Germline V gene data show CDR1 as LNHDA and CDR2 as SQIVND (reference sequence). Trimming cost V 6 bases and J 4 bases; bases outside gene matches: 3. The DNA of the CDR3 is TGTGCCAGTAGACAGGACAGGGGCTATGGCTACACCTTC. Its translation is CASRQDRGYGYTF.

V is TRBV6-1 and J is TRBJ2-7, with TRBD1 matching over 10 bases. Germline assignment: CDR1 MNHNS and CDR2 SASEGT. Trimming at V came to 8 bases and at J to 10 bases, leaving 14 bases not matched to a gene. There are 14 residues in the CDR3. CDR3 region: CASASGTGVKGQYF. The CDR3 DNA sequence: TGTGCCAGCGCTTCCGGGACAGGGGTGAAGGGCCAGTACTTC.